The 32 T cell receptor beta chains below were found in one sample sequenced in a study of cytotoxic CD8 clonotypes in ibrutinib-treated CLL. Profiled with immunoSEQ multiplex PCR; TCRdb holds only in-frame clones, not every one. Of about 140,000 clones in the sample, approximately 80% were seen once. Sequences were derived from PBMCs, sampled after 36 months of ibrutinib treatment. The receptors shown here come from a human donor with chronic lymphocytic leukemia.

This chain joins TRBV7-3 and TRBJ2-5, with D perhaps TRBD1 or TRBD2 (6 bases each). Looked up from germline, CDR1 is SGHTA and CDR2 is FQGTGA. V was cut by 4 bases and J by 5 bases, with 17 bases left in between. The CDR3 covers 15 residues. The CDR3, as DNA: TGTGCCAGCAGCTCGGACGGATGGAGGGGGGAGACCCAGTACTTC. It specifies CASSSDGWRGETQYF.

This CDR3 is CASSIRRGTEAFF. In DNA form, the CDR3 reads TGTGCCAGTAGTATAAGGAGGGGCACTGAAGCTTTCTTT. This rearrangement joins TRBV19 to TRBJ1-1; D may be TRBD1 (5 bases). CDR1 is LNHDA and CDR2 is SQIVND in the germline V gene (reference sequence). The CDR3 spans 13 residues. V was cut by 2 bases and J by 4 bases, with 8 bases left in between.

The V call is TRBV2, the J call TRBJ2-7, with 9 bases that match TRBD2. The CDR3 is made up of 13 amino acids. Losses at the gene ends were 4 bases for V and 6 bases for J; bases not matched to a gene: 4. From germline, CDR1 is SNHLY and CDR2 FYNNEI. The CDR3 sequence is CASSVAGGVEQYF. As DNA, the CDR3 is TGTGCCAGCAGTGTTGCGGGAGGGGTCGAGCAGTACTTC.

The V and J genes are TRBV27 and TRBJ2-5; 11 nucleotides align to TRBD2. CDR1 is MNHEY, CDR2 SMNVEV, per germline (reference sequence). V lost 2 bases and J lost 13; bases outside the gene matches: 12. There are 15 residues in the CDR3. CDR3 DNA sequence: TGTGCCAGCAGTTTAGTGTTTAGCGGGGGGGCCTCCTCGTACTTC. Protein: CASSLVFSGGASSYF.

The chain is built from TRBV6-5 and TRBJ2-1; 7 bases agree with TRBD1. CDR3 length: 14 amino acids. The J segment lost 2 bases and the V segment lost 5 bases, leaving 3 bases of the junction unmatched. Germline-derived CDR1 and CDR2 are MNHEY and SVGAGI. For the CDR3, the DNA is TGTGCCAGCAGTAAGGGGACAGCCTACAATGAGCAGTTCTTC. Amino acid sequence: CASSKGTAYNEQFF.

This clone has a handful of counts. The chain recombines TRBV28 with TRBJ1-2; TRBD1 matches 7 bases. This CDR3 is 15 amino acids long. V dropped 2 bases and J dropped 2; count of bases not matched to a gene: 5. Per the germline V gene, CDR1 is MDHEN and CDR2 is SYDVKM. This CDR3 is CASSLPPTGNYGYTF. The CDR3 DNA is TGTGCCAGCAGTTTACCCCCGACAGGGAACTATGGCTACACCTTC.

The rearrangement joins TRBV5-1 to TRBJ1-1; D is possibly TRBD1 (6 bases). Trimming took 4 bases from V and 0 from J, leaving 10 bases between them. The CDR3 has 14 amino acids. Germline V gives CDR1 SGHRS, CDR2 YFSETQ. Here the CDR3 reads CASSARQVNTEAFF. The CDR3 DNA reads as TGCGCCAGCAGCGCCCGACAGGTGAACACTGAAGCTTTCTTT.

The chain couples TRBV6-5 to TRBJ2-5; 9 nucleotides agree with TRBD1. The germline V gene has CDR1 MNHEY and CDR2 SVGAGI. This CDR3 region has 13 residues. The V and J ends lost 8 bases and 1 base, in that order; junction bases with no gene match: 2. In DNA, the CDR3 is TGTGCCAGCCGGGACAGGGTCCAAGAGACCCAGTACTTC. Its translation is CASRDRVQETQYF.

This clone was observed a few times. The chain links TRBV19 to TRBJ1-5; the D is unclear. Trimming cost V 6 bases and J 0 bases, with 6 bases left between them. Germline lookup yields CDR1 LNHDA and CDR2 SQIVND (reference sequence). The CDR3 runs 13 residues. This CDR3 is CASSGHSNQPQHF. The CDR3, as DNA: TGTGCCAGTAGCGGCCATAGCAATCAGCCCCAGCATTTT.

The V and J genes are TRBV4-1 and TRBJ2-5, with unresolved D. The V end was cut by 1 base, the J end by 4 bases, with 16 bases between. Germline CDR1 and CDR2: MGHRA and YSYEKL. The CDR3 spans 16 residues. The CDR3 protein is CASSQGVSSTRETQYF. CDR3 DNA sequence: TGCGCCAGCAGCCAAGGCGTTAGCTCGACTCGAGAGACCCAGTACTTC.

The J gene is TRBJ1-4, the V gene TRBV10-1; D is unclear. Per the germline V gene, CDR1 is WNHNN and CDR2 is SYGVQD (reference sequence). V shed 3 bases and J shed 0 bases, with 8 bases lying between them. CDR3 size: 15 residues. The CDR3 DNA sequence: TGCGCCAGCAGTGAAAAGAAAGCAACTAATGAAAAACTGTTTTTT. Translating gives CASSEKKATNEKLFF.

V is TRBV27 and J is TRBJ2-1; TRBD2 matches 8 bases. This CDR3 spans 16 amino acids. Per the germline V gene, CDR1 is MNHEY and CDR2 is SMNVEV (reference sequence). The V segment lost 4 bases and the J segment 5 bases; nucleotides outside the gene matches: 10. This CDR3 is CASSSLVTSGNNEQFF. The DNA of the CDR3 is TGTGCCAGCAGTTCCCTAGTTACTAGCGGAAACAATGAGCAGTTCTTC.

This clone was seen more than once but under ten times. The gene calls are TRBV27 and TRBJ2-7, with TRBD2 as a possible D gene (5 bases). The CDR3 is 14 residues long. Germline V gene lookup returns CDR1 MNHEY and CDR2 SMNVEV (reference sequence). The germline V and J ends were trimmed by 7 bases and 4 bases, with 17 bases remaining between them. This CDR3 reads CASTTPGMGYEQYF. The CDR3 bases are TGTGCCAGCACCACCCCGGGGATGGGTTACGAGCAGTACTTC.

This clone was counted once. The chain is built from TRBV6-1 and TRBJ2-4; TRBD2 aligns across 10 bases. The CDR3 loop spans 15 amino acids. After removal of 2 bases from V and 8 bases from J, the junction contained 6 bases not matched to a gene. Germline-derived CDR1 and CDR2 are MNHNS and SASEGT. In DNA, the CDR3 is TGTGCCAGCAGTGAATGGGCTAGCGGGAGCTACATTCAGTACTTC. It specifies CASSEWASGSYIQYF.

This clone appeared a few times. The genes are TRBV4-2 and TRBJ2-7; maybe TRBD1 (6 bases). The CDR3 has 14 residues. Germline values: CDR1 LGHNA, CDR2 YNFKEQ. Deletions cut 1 base from V and 1 base from J, with 8 bases between. For the CDR3, the DNA is TGTGCCAGCAGCCAAGGAAGGGGGTCCTACGAGCAGTACTTC. Amino acid sequence: CASSQGRGSYEQYF.

V usage is TRBV18 and J usage is TRBJ2-1; tentatively, D is TRBD2 (6 bases). There are 14 residues in the CDR3. Germline-derived CDR1 and CDR2 are KGHSH and LQKENI. Deletions cut 2 bases from V and 8 bases from J, with 13 bases between. CDR3 DNA: TGTGCCAGCTCACCATCGACTAGGTCATATGAGCAGTTCTTC. Its translation: CASSPSTRSYEQFF. The full variable domain, with the rest looked up from reference TRBV18 and TRBJ2-1, is NAGVMQNPRHLVRRRGQEARLRCSPMKGHSHVYWYRQLPEEGLKFMVYLQKENIIDESGMPKERFSAEFPKEGPSILRIQQVVRGDSAAYFCASSPSTRSYEQFFGPGTRLTVL.

The chain is built from TRBV19 and TRBJ1-2; 7 bases agree with TRBD1. Trimming took 5 bases from V and 4 from J; bases not matched to a gene: 13. In germline, CDR1 is LNHDA, CDR2 SQIVND (reference sequence). The CDR3 is 16 residues long. CDR3 in DNA: TGTGCCAGTAGTGGGCGGACCTGGGACAGAGGCTATGGCTACACCTTC. Translation gives CASSGRTWDRGYGYTF.

The CDR3 protein is CSVVVRGLGNTIYF. In nucleotides, the CDR3 is TGCAGCGTTGTAGTCAGGGGGCTTGGAAACACCATATATTTT. This chain connects TRBV29-1 to TRBJ1-3, with 8 bases matching TRBD1. After removal of 4 bases from V and 3 bases from J, the junction contained 5 bases not matched to a gene. CDR3 length equals 14 residues. The germline CDR1 and CDR2 sequences are SQVTM and ANQGSEA.

The V call is TRBV20-1, the J call TRBJ2-5; D is ambiguous. The CDR3 length is 10 residues. CDR1 and CDR2 from the germline V gene are DFQATT and SNEGSKA (reference sequence). The V end was cut by 5 bases, the J end by 5 bases, with 6 bases between. CDR3 DNA sequence: TGCAGTGCTTTTATCGAGACCCAGTACTTC. Translation: CSAFIETQYF.

In the case of this clone: The identical CDR3 is also encoded by other nucleotide sequences in the sample. The V call is TRBV6-6, the J call TRBJ1-1; tentative D call: TRBD1 (6 bases). In germline, CDR1 is MNHNY, CDR2 SVGAGI (reference sequence). V was pared by 0 bases and J by 2 bases, with 10 bases between. The CDR3 sequence is 15 residues long. The CDR3 nucleotides are TGTGCCAGCAGTTACTCGGGGGGCAGAAACACTGAAGCTTTCTTT. It specifies CASSYSGGRNTEAFF.

This chain joins TRBV7-8 and TRBJ2-2; D is uncertain. CDR1 SGHVS and CDR2 FQNEAQ come from the germline V gene. This CDR3 is 16 amino acids long. V lost 3 bases to trimming and J lost 2 bases, with 13 bases between them. The CDR3 reads CASSFLSQLNTGELFF. The CDR3 DNA is TGTGCCAGCAGCTTTCTTTCCCAGCTAAACACCGGGGAGCTGTTTTTT.

This rearrangement joins TRBV13 to TRBJ1-1; no clear D gene. Deletions cut 8 bases from V and 1 base from J, with 11 bases between. Germline CDR1 PRHDT, CDR2 FYEKMQ (reference sequence). The CDR3 sequence is 13 residues long. CDR3 DNA sequence: TGTGCCAGCTATCCCGGATGGAACACTGAAGCTTTCTTT. This gives the protein CASYPGWNTEAFF.

This clone was seen a handful of times. The chain is built from TRBV10-1 and TRBJ1-3; the D is unclear. Per germline, CDR1 WNHNN and CDR2 SYGVQD (reference sequence). The germline V and J ends were trimmed by 2 bases and 0 bases, with 11 bases remaining between them. This CDR3 contains 16 residues. The CDR3 nucleotides are TGCGCCAGCAGTGAGGCATCGGGGAACTCTGGAAACACCATATATTTT. The encoded protein is CASSEASGNSGNTIYF.

This clone has only one observation. The CDR3 sequence: CSANRDPGTEAFF. CDR3 bases: TGCAGCGCCAACCGGGACCCGGGGACTGAAGCTTTCTTT. The chain has TRBV29-1 and TRBJ1-1; D perhaps matches TRBD1 (5 bases). The length of the CDR3 is 13 residues. Germline V CDR1 and CDR2: SQVTM, ANQGSEA. Trimming left V 7 bases short and J 5 bases short, with 17 bases between.

A single count supports this clone. This chain connects TRBV11-3 to TRBJ2-1, with 13 bases identical to TRBD2. Germline V CDR1 and CDR2: SGHNT, YENEEA. The J segment lost 2 bases and the V segment lost 5 bases, leaving 0 bases of the junction unmatched. The CDR3 extends over 15 amino acids. CDR3 sequence reads: CASSTSGGAYNEQFF. The CDR3 DNA reads TGTGCCAGCAGCACTAGCGGGGGGGCCTACAATGAGCAGTTCTTC.

The chain carries TRBV5-4 and TRBJ2-3; 10 bases are shared with TRBD1. This CDR3 is 15 amino acids long. Germline V lookup: CDR1 SGHNT, CDR2 YYREEE (reference sequence). The J segment lost 5 bases and the V segment lost 0 bases, leaving 3 bases of the junction unmatched. The CDR3 loop is CASSLETGGEDTQYF. DNA for the CDR3: TGTGCCAGCAGCTTGGAGACAGGGGGCGAAGATACGCAGTATTTT.

V is TRBV29-1 and J is TRBJ1-1; D remains unclear. Germline V gene sequence: CDR1 SQVTM, CDR2 ANQGSEA. The CDR3 extends over 10 amino acids. V was trimmed by 1 base and J by 7 bases, leaving 4 bases between them. The CDR3 is CSVEVREAFF. DNA for the CDR3: TGCAGCGTTGAAGTGCGTGAAGCTTTCTTT.

This clone appeared many times. The V and J genes are TRBV19 and TRBJ2-1; tentatively, D is TRBD1 (6 bases). CDR3 size: 15 residues. The germline V gene encodes CDR1 LNHDA and CDR2 SQIVND (reference sequence). Trimming shortened V by 6 bases and J by 8 bases, and 20 bases separated the two germline ends. CDR3 loop: CASSSGVMTKDEQFF. The DNA for the CDR3 is TGTGCCAGTAGCTCAGGGGTGATGACCAAAGATGAGCAGTTCTTC. The whole variable domain, filled in from reference TRBV19 and TRBJ2-1, reads DGGITQSPKYLFRKEGQNVTLSCEQNLNHDAMYWYRQDPGQGLRLIYYSQIVNDFQKGDIAEGYSVSREKKESFPLTVTSAQKNPTAFYLCASSSGVMTKDEQFFGPGTRLTVL.

The table lists this clone with a few counts. V gene TRBV5-8 combines with J gene TRBJ1-5; D not certain. The germline CDR1 and CDR2 sequences are SGHTS and YDEGEE. The ends were cut back, 0 bases at V and 7 bases at J, with 8 bases in the middle. The CDR3 contains 13 residues. The CDR3 region is CASSLGWEQPQHF. The CDR3 DNA follows: TGTGCCAGCAGCTTGGGCTGGGAGCAGCCCCAGCATTTT.

The CDR3 DNA follows: TGCGCCAGCAGCCCCTTAACAGGGGGCTCCTATAATTCACCCCTCCACTTT. This encodes CASSPLTGGSYNSPLHF. V is TRBV4-1 and J is TRBJ1-6; 8 nucleotides agree with TRBD1. V shed 4 bases and J 0 bases; nucleotides not matched to a gene: 5. The CDR3 is 17 residues long. Germline assignment: CDR1 MGHRA and CDR2 YSYEKL.

This chain uses TRBV11-2 with TRBJ2-1; possibly TRBD2 for D (6 bases). Germline V gene sequence: CDR1 SGHAT, CDR2 FQNNGV. V was shortened by 0 bases and J by 3 bases, with 9 bases between the two germline ends. This CDR3 contains 15 residues. The CDR3 DNA sequence: TGTGCCAGCAGCTTAGACGGGAGTCTCTACAATGAGCAGTTCTTC. Protein sequence: CASSLDGSLYNEQFF.

The rearrangement uses TRBV5-6 and TRBJ2-7, with D maybe TRBD2 (6 bases). CDR3 length equals 13 residues. Germline V gene lookup returns CDR1 SGHDT and CDR2 YYEEEE. The germline V and J ends were trimmed by 4 bases and 3 bases, with 11 bases remaining between them. This CDR3 is CASSLGGYYEQYF. The CDR3, as DNA: TGTGCCAGCAGCCTGGGGGGATACTACGAGCAGTACTTC. Supplemented by reference TRBV5-6 and TRBJ2-7, the full variable domain reads DAGVTQSPTHLIKTRGQQVTLRCSPKSGHDTVSWYQQALGQGPQFIFQYYEEEERQRGNFPDRFSGHQFPNYSSELNVNALLLGDSALYLCASSLGGYYEQYFGPGTRLTVT.